This T cell receptor beta chain derives from a study of vaccination effects on CD4 cells after COVID-19 (dated by TCRdb to between 2021 and 2022). Turning to the overall study: Two doses of either the BNT162b2 or the mRNA-1273 mRNA SARS-CoV-2 vaccine were administered to participants. SARS-CoV-2 spike-specific CD4+ TCR repertoires were compared before and after mRNA vaccination in COVID-19 convalescent patients and in infection-naive vaccine recipients. A total of over nine COVID-19 convalescent patients and a few SARS-CoV-2-naive healthy vaccine recipients were included in the full study. In the study, cultures from other donors were sequenced using the Oncomine TCR Beta short-read assay on an Illumina iSeq 100. What the research found in general, with its limitations: Marked clonal contraction was observed in both infection-induced and vaccine-induced clones at late post-vaccination timepoints, consistent with waning T cell responses. Among healthy vaccine recipients, nearly all vaccine-induced clones were SARS-CoV-2 mono-reactive, and just 1 of 255 was cross-reactive with common cold coronaviruses. Only a small number of convalescent patients were included, and no early post-infection timepoints were available, which limited the study.

There are a few counts of this clone. Its antigen target is currently unknown. No much larger clone exists at a distance of one base, and base qualities are not known. From a lookup of the germline V gene, CDR1 and CDR2 are SNHLY and FYNNEI. The trim is 6 bases for V and 3 bases for J, with a gap of 14 bases between the germline ends. There are 14 amino acids in the CDR3, from cysteine to phenylalanine inclusive. The kept DNA is CDR3 alone, 42 bases in frame from the first base. Library creation used the immunoSEQ multiplex PCR assay. DNA from the cultured and isolated CD4+ T cells underwent TCR beta CDR3 sequencing. The authors processed their data as follows. Non-productive TCR sequences were removed, reads were trimmed to the CDR3 region, and CDR3s of at least 7 amino acids were retained. The MANAFEST web app was used to identify antigen-specific clonotypes by comparing expansion in peptide wells with expansion in reference cultures. To count as positive, a clone had to show expansion at FDR<0.05 compared with the reference and with all other wells, an odds ratio above 5, and a frequency above 0.1% in two replicate wells. A clonotype was defined as cross-reactive if the clonotype was significantly expanded both in SARS-CoV-2 spike wells and in at least one common cold coronavirus spike condition. Levenshtein distance calculated with the stringdist R package was used to assess CDR3 similarity, and unrooted trees were constructed with ape in R 3.6.1. TCRdb retrieved this table from immuneACCESS and kept in-frame rearrangements only. Not all clones are present; in checked studies, unresolved V genes account for under half, and no reason is known for the remainder. V, J and clone size were drawn from that table, and D and trimming were deduced from the DNA. The sample table holds 78,000 or so clones, of which 60% to 85% were seen once. Of the sample, 10% to 13% falls within the top ten clones.

The ViraFEST assay stimulated PBMC with viral peptide pools and then used TCR sequencing to identify antigen-specific CD4+ T cell clonotypes by expansion. After around eleven days of culture, CD4+ T cells were isolated with the EasySep CD4+ T cell isolation kit. The absence of prior SARS-CoV-2 infection in healthy vaccine recipients was confirmed by negative nucleocapsid antibodies before and after vaccination. Two million PBMC per well were cultured with roughly 10 ug/ml peptides in IMDM containing approximately 4.7% human AB serum, about 10 IU/ml IL-2 and gentamicin. Half of the culture medium was replaced with fresh IL-2-containing medium on days 3 and 7. Unless otherwise noted, each peptide stimulation condition was cultured in triplicate wells. Using Ficoll-Paque Plus gradient centrifugation, PBMC were separated from whole blood and then either used fresh or cryopreserved at -140C. Overlapping peptide pools spanned the spike proteins of SARS-CoV-2 and the common cold coronaviruses HCoV-NL63, HCoV-OC43 and HCoV-229E. The QIAamp micro DNA kit was used to extract genomic DNA from the cultured CD4+ T cells.

The material was CD4+ T cells from PBMCs cultured with SARS-CoV-2 spike peptides, obtained before COVID-19 vaccination. The cell subset or site label, as the study defines it: SARS-CoV-2 spike overlapping peptide pool stimulation. The sequence came from a human donor who received a COVID-19 vaccine. This sequence uses TRBV2 and TRBJ1-1, with a weak D call of TRBD1 (6 bases match). The DNA sequence is as follows: TGTGCCAGCAGCCGAGGGGGTTTTGACACTGAAGCTTTCTTT. Its coded protein is CASSRGGFDTEAFF.